One sample yielded the 7 T cell receptor beta chains listed below, sequenced in a study of cytomegalovirus exposure and HLA in healthy donors. The PCR used 60 Vbeta and 13 Jbeta primers. Here immunoSEQ multiplex PCR was the method, and the copy in TCRdb shows in-frame clones only, minus some. The sample has more than 85,000 clones, under 80% seen once. The source material was PBMCs. All receptors come from a woman aged 45-65 years in good health and CMV-seropositive.

This clone was picked up one time. V usage is TRBV7-9 and J usage is TRBJ2-1, with D perhaps matching TRBD1 (5 bases). Trimming stripped 1 base from V and 8 bases from J, with 15 bases between. CDR1 is SEHNR, CDR2 FQNEAQ, per germline (reference sequence). This CDR3 is built from 15 residues. The CDR3 protein is CASSLGGVIGDEQFF. CDR3 bases: TGTGCCAGCAGCTTAGGGGGCGTCATTGGGGATGAGCAGTTCTTC. Looking up the rest from reference TRBV7-9 and TRBJ2-1 gives the full variable domain: DTGVSQNPRHKITKRGQNVTFRCDPISEHNRLYWYRQTLGQGPEFLTYFQNEAQLEKSRLLSDRFSAERPKGSFSTLEIQRTEQGDSAMYLCASSLGGVIGDEQFFGPGTRLTVL.

This clone was detected a few times. The rearrangement links TRBV1 to TRBJ2-1; TRBD1 is the table's D call and was not checked against the DNA. TRBV1 is a known pseudogene. The CDR3 sequence is 16 residues long. CDR3 residues: CTSSQLGARSYNEQFF. CDR3 bases: TGCACCAGCAGCCAACTGGGGGCCAGATCCTACAATGAGCAGTTCTTC.

The chain combines TRBV2 with TRBJ2-3; 8 nucleotides match TRBD1. The germline CDR1 and CDR2 sequences are SNHLY and FYNNEI. CDR3 length equals 14 residues. The trim removed 7 bases at V and 3 bases at J, leaving 6 bases unmatched. The CDR3 sequence: CASTQGQGTDTQYF. The CDR3 region has the DNA TGTGCCAGCACCCAAGGACAGGGAACAGATACGCAGTATTTT.

This clone showed up just a few times. The chain links TRBV2 to TRBJ2-7; D is perhaps TRBD2 (5 bases). With 1 base removed from V and 3 bases from J, the gap between germline ends came to 10 bases. The CDR3 loop spans 14 amino acids. Germline CDR1 SNHLY, CDR2 FYNNEI. The CDR3 spells CASSEVRGSYEQYF. The CDR3 region has the DNA TGTGCCAGCAGTGAAGTTAGAGGGAGCTACGAGCAGTACTTC.

The rearrangement joins TRBV7-9 to TRBJ1-1; D is unclear. This CDR3 comprises 12 residues. The germline gives CDR1 SEHNR, CDR2 FQNEAQ (reference sequence). Trimming removed 5 bases at V and 0 bases at J, with 4 bases between. The chain's CDR3 is CASSLLNTEAFF. The DNA for the CDR3 is TGTGCCAGCAGCCTTCTGAACACTGAAGCTTTCTTT.

The rearrangement uses TRBV6-6 and TRBJ1-1; D is possibly TRBD1 (5 bases). The V end lost 3 bases, the J end lost 3 bases, and 8 bases lay between the germline ends. The CDR3 covers 13 residues. The germline gives CDR1 MNHNY, CDR2 SVGAGI (reference sequence). The CDR3 reads CASSYGRDTEAFF. Written as DNA, the CDR3 is TGTGCCAGCAGTTATGGCAGGGACACTGAAGCTTTCTTT.

V gene TRBV7-2 combines with J gene TRBJ2-2, with D possibly being TRBD2 (7 bases). Trimming cost V 1 base and J 6 bases, with 12 bases left between them. Germline V gene sequence: CDR1 SGHTA, CDR2 FQGNSA. This CDR3 region has 15 residues. CDR3 sequence reads: CASSLDGGGAGELFF. The CDR3 region has the DNA TGTGCCAGCAGCTTAGATGGGGGGGGCGCCGGGGAGCTGTTTTTT.